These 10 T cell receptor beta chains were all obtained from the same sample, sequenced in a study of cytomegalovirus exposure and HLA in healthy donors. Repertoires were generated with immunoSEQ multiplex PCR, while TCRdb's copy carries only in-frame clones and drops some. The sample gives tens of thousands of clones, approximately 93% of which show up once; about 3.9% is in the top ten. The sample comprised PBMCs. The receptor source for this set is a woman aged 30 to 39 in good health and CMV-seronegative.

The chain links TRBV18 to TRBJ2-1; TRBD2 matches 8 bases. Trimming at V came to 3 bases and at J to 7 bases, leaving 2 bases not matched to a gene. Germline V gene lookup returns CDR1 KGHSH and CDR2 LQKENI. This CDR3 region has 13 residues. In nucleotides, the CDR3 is TGTGCCAGCTCACCCGGGACTAGGAATGAGCAGTTCTTC. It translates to CASSPGTRNEQFF.

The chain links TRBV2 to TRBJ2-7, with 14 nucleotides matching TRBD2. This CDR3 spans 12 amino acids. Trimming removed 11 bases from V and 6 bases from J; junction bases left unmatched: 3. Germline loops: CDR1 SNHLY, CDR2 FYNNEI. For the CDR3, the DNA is TGTGCCGGAGGGACTAGCGGGAGCGAGCAGTACTTC. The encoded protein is CAGGTSGSEQYF.

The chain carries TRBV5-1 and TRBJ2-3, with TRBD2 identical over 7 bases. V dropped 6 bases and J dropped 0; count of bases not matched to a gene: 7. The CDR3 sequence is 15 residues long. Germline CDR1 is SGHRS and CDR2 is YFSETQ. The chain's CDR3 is CASTVAGVSTDTQYF. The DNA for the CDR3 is TGCGCCAGCACCGTGGCGGGGGTAAGCACAGATACGCAGTATTTT.

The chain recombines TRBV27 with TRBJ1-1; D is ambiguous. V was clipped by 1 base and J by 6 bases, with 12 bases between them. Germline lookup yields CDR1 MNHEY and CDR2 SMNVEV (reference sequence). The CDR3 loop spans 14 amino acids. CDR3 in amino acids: CASSLFGEAAEAFF. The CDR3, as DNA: TGTGCCAGCAGTTTATTCGGTGAGGCGGCTGAAGCTTTCTTT.

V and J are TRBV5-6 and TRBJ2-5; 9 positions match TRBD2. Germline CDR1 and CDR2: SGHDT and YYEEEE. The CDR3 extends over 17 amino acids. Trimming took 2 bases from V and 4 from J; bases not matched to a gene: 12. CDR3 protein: CASSFGPLAGQGETQYF. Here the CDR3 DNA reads TGTGCCAGCAGCTTTGGCCCGCTAGCGGGGCAGGGAGAGACCCAGTACTTC.

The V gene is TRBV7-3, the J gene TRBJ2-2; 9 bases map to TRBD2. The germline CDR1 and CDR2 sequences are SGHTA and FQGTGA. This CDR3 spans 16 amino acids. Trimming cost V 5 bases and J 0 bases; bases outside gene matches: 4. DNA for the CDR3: TGTGCCAGCAGCAGACTAGCGGCGACGAACACCGGGGAGCTGTTTTTT. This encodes CASSRLAATNTGELFF. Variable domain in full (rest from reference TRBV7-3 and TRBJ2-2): GAGVSQTPSNKVTEKGKYVELRCDPISGHTALYWYRQSLGQGPEFLIYFQGTGAADDSGLPNDRFFAVRPEGSVSTLKIQRTERGDSAVYLCASSRLAATNTGELFFGEGSRLTVL.

CDR3 loop: CASSLESSGGRGEQFF. Written as DNA, the CDR3 is TGTGCCAGCAGCTTGGAATCCTCAGGGGGCCGGGGTGAGCAGTTCTTC. The rearrangement joins TRBV5-8 to TRBJ2-1; 8 nucleotides agree with TRBD1. Germline V gene sequence: CDR1 SGHTS, CDR2 YDEGEE. The junction had 11 bases not matched to a gene; V was cut back by 0 bases and J by 9 bases. The CDR3 is made up of 16 amino acids.

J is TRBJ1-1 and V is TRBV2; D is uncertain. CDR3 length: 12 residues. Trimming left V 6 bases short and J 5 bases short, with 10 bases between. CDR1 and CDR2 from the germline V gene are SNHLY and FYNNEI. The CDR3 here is CASSVDTTEAFF. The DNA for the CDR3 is TGTGCCAGCAGCGTCGACACGACTGAAGCTTTCTTT.

In nucleotides, the CDR3 is TGTGCCAGCTCACCATCGGTTAGCGGGAGCTCAGAGACCCAGTACTTC. This codes for CASSPSVSGSSETQYF. The rearrangement links TRBV18 to TRBJ2-5; 9 nucleotides align to TRBD2. There are 16 residues in the CDR3. Germline CDR1 and CDR2: KGHSH and LQKENI. With 2 bases clipped from V and 4 bases from J, the junction kept 8 bases outside the gene matches.

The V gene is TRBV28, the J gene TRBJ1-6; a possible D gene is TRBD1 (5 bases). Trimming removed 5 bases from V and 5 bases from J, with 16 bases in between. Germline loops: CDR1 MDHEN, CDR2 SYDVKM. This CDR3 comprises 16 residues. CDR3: CASSTSKGPNNSPLHF. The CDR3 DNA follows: TGTGCCAGCAGTACCTCTAAGGGGCCCAATAATTCACCCCTCCACTTT.